This TCR beta chain was recovered during a study of identical twins. This clonotype was counted many times. The germline V gene has CDR1 SGHTA and CDR2 FQGNSA. The CDR3 has 15 amino acids. The V gene lost 4 bases and the J gene lost 1 base, with 12 bases spanning the gap. TCRdb processed the 5' RACE reads anew with MiXCR; each CDR3 protein has one entry. Altogether 250,000 or so distinct CDR3 sequences are present, about 7% being singletons, with the ten largest covering approximately 3.7%. In addition, the sample was reused for a study of yellow fever vaccine responses in identical twins.

Sample: memory (CD45RO+) T cells sorted from blood. The clonotype comes from a woman between 18 and 29 years old in good health. The chain is built from TRBV7-2 and TRBJ2-3; no clear D. For the CDR3, the DNA is TGTGCCAGCAGCTCATCCCGAGTGGGCACAGATACGCAGTATTTT. As protein: CASSSSRVGTDTQYF.